Presented here are 18 T cell receptor beta chains from one specimen sequenced in a study of blood T cell repertoires in COVID-19. Assay: immunoSEQ multiplex PCR; the TCRdb copy retains only in-frame clones and omits some. Of some 100,000 clones listed, around 83% were seen once; the top ten hold 7.9%. The specimen was peripheral blood. Receptors originate from a woman aged 80 or over with active or convalescent COVID-19.

This chain joins TRBV10-3 and TRBJ1-2, with D maybe TRBD1 (5 bases). Trimming pared 3 bases from V and 9 bases from J, leaving 11 bases between. CDR3 length equals 12 residues. Germline CDR1 reads ENHRY; CDR2 reads SYGVKD. CDR3 sequence reads: CAISDGTSSYTF. The CDR3 DNA sequence: TGTGCCATCAGTGACGGGACTAGTAGCTACACCTTC.

The chain links TRBV7-3 to TRBJ1-1; D perhaps matches TRBD1 (5 bases). Germline CDR1 is SGHTA and CDR2 is FQGTGA. Trimming removed 4 bases from V and 4 bases from J, with 10 bases in between. The CDR3 sequence is 13 residues long. The CDR3 here is CASSWGQGTEAFF. CDR3 in DNA: TGTGCCAGCAGCTGGGGCCAGGGCACTGAAGCTTTCTTT.

This chain joins TRBV14 and TRBJ2-7; 9 positions match TRBD2. CDR1 and CDR2 (germline): SGHDN, FVKESK. V lost 4 bases, J lost 2 bases, and 6 bases stayed unmatched. The CDR3 runs 15 residues. CDR3: CASSRSGRPPYEQYF. In DNA form, the CDR3 reads TGTGCCAGCAGCCGGAGCGGGAGGCCCCCCTACGAGCAGTACTTC.

This chain uses TRBV3-1 (or the pseudogene TRBV3-2) with TRBJ2-7, with D perhaps TRBD2 (5 bases). The V end was cut by 4 bases, the J end by 1 base, with 8 bases between. Germline-derived CDR1 and CDR2 are LGHDT and YNNKEL (reference sequence). The length of the CDR3 is 13 residues. The CDR3 region has the DNA TGTGCCAGCAGCCCTCGGGGTTCCTACGAGCAGTACTTC. This gives the protein CASSPRGSYEQYF.

This sequence joins TRBV7-3 and TRBJ2-1; D is perhaps TRBD2 (5 bases). Trimming took 1 base from V and 9 from J, leaving 13 bases between them. CDR1 is SGHTA and CDR2 is FQGTGA in the germline V gene. There are 14 residues in the CDR3. The DNA of the CDR3 is TGTGCCAGCAGCTTAAGCGGAGGTTACCTTGAGCAGTTCTTC. It encodes CASSLSGGYLEQFF. The full variable domain, its missing parts supplied by reference TRBV7-3 and TRBJ2-1, is GAGVSQTPSNKVTEKGKYVELRCDPISGHTALYWYRQSLGQGPEFLIYFQGTGAADDSGLPNDRFFAVRPEGSVSTLKIQRTERGDSAVYLCASSLSGGYLEQFFGPGTRLTVL.

V is TRBV6-6 and J is TRBJ2-7, with 10 bases matching TRBD2. The CDR3 is made up of 14 amino acids. V lost 5 bases and J lost 2; bases outside the gene matches: 3. The germline CDR1 and CDR2 sequences are MNHNY and SVGAGI (reference sequence). The chain's CDR3 is CASSLAGAAYEQYF. The CDR3, as DNA: TGTGCCAGCAGTCTAGCGGGAGCCGCCTACGAGCAGTACTTC.

The rearrangement uses TRBV15 and TRBJ1-1; D remains unclear. The CDR3 is 14 residues long. Germline V gene lookup returns CDR1 LNHNV and CDR2 YYDKDF (reference sequence). The ends were cut back, 5 bases at V and 3 bases at J, with 13 bases in the middle. The chain's CDR3 is CATSGKDWDTEAFF. The CDR3 DNA reads as TGTGCCACCAGCGGTAAGGACTGGGACACTGAAGCTTTCTTT.

The chain joins TRBV4-1 to TRBJ1-2; 8 bases fit TRBD1. Germline loops: CDR1 MGHRA, CDR2 YSYEKL. This CDR3 contains 15 residues. Trimming cost V 0 bases and J 4 bases; bases outside gene matches: 4. The CDR3 DNA sequence: TGCGCCAGCAGCCAAGACAGGGGGCGGGGCTATGGCTACACCTTC. Protein: CASSQDRGRGYGYTF.

The table lists this clone with a count of one. The chain has TRBV6-2 or TRBV6-3 and TRBJ2-7, with TRBD2 matching 11 bases. Trimming at V came to 3 bases and at J to 6 bases, leaving 7 bases not matched to a gene. Germline assignment: CDR1 MNHEY and CDR2 SVGEGT. This CDR3 is built from 15 residues. CDR3 sequence reads: CASSYQAGTSGEQYF. In nucleotides, the CDR3 is TGTGCCAGCAGTTATCAGGCCGGGACTAGCGGCGAGCAGTACTTC.

CDR3 sequence reads: CASSLAGATEAFF. The DNA for the CDR3 is TGTGCCAGCAGTTTAGCGGGGGCCACTGAAGCTTTCTTT. The gene calls are TRBV27 and TRBJ1-1; tentatively, D is TRBD1 (6 bases). CDR1 is MNHEY and CDR2 is SMNVEV in the germline V gene (reference sequence). V was shortened by 2 bases and J by 4 bases, with 8 bases between the two germline ends. The CDR3 contains 13 residues.

This sequence joins TRBV11-2 and TRBJ2-3; TRBD2 matches 7 bases. This CDR3 is 18 amino acids long. Per the germline V gene, CDR1 is SGHAT and CDR2 is FQNNGV. The trim removed 3 bases at V and 5 bases at J, leaving 17 bases unmatched. CDR3 loop: CASSLVGTSDISQDTQYF. CDR3 nucleotides: TGTGCCAGCAGCTTGGTGGGCACTAGCGACATAAGCCAAGATACGCAGTATTTT.

The rearrangement uses TRBV6-1 and TRBJ2-1, with TRBD2 as a possible D gene (5 bases). The CDR3 covers 15 residues. CDR1 is MNHNS, CDR2 SASEGT, per germline. Trimming removed 2 bases from V and 1 base from J, with 9 bases in between. CDR3 sequence (DNA): TGTGCCAGCAGTGAAAGTCCGGGATCCTACAATGAGCAGTTCTTC. Protein product: CASSESPGSYNEQFF.

The sample holds one count of this clone. The chain has TRBV3-1 (or the pseudogene TRBV3-2) and TRBJ2-7, with a possible D match to TRBD1 (5 bases). The CDR3 runs 13 residues. Per the germline V gene, CDR1 is LGHDT and CDR2 is YNNKEL (reference sequence). Trimming removed 6 bases from V and 5 bases from J, with 14 bases in between. The CDR3 nucleotides read TGTGCCAGCAGTTCCAGGGCCCGGAACGAGCAGTACTTC. Protein product: CASSSRARNEQYF.

This chain connects TRBV12-3 or TRBV12-4 to TRBJ1-2, with D possibly TRBD1 on 6 matching bases. The CDR3 runs to 13 residues. Trimming took off 5 bases at V and 4 bases at J, with 11 bases between the two ends. In nucleotides, the CDR3 is TGTGCCAGCAGTAGGGACAACTTCTATGGCTACACCTTC. Its protein product is CASSRDNFYGYTF.

The chain links TRBV10-1 to TRBJ2-1; 11 nucleotides line up with TRBD2. The CDR3 covers 16 residues. Trimming at V came to 4 bases and at J to 1 base, leaving 3 bases not matched to a gene. Germline V CDR1 and CDR2: WNHNN, SYGVQD (reference sequence). The CDR3 here is CASSGGTSGSYNEQFF. CDR3 nucleotides: TGCGCCAGCAGTGGGGGGACTAGCGGATCCTACAATGAGCAGTTCTTC.

The V and J genes are TRBV27 and TRBJ2-3; 8 positions match TRBD2. The V and J ends lost 5 bases and 2 bases, in that order; junction bases with no gene match: 6. Looked up from germline, CDR1 is MNHEY and CDR2 is SMNVEV (reference sequence). The CDR3 loop spans 15 amino acids. The chain's CDR3 is CASSPYSGDTDTQYF. CDR3 bases: TGTGCCAGCAGTCCGTATAGCGGGGACACAGATACGCAGTATTTT.

The CDR3 sequence is CASSQLIYSFLLPSYEQYF. CDR3 nucleotides: TGCGCCAGCAGTCAATTGATTTATTCGTTCCTATTGCCCTCCTACGAGCAGTACTTC. The chain couples TRBV23-1 to TRBJ2-7; D is unclear. TRBV23-1 is reported as an ORF; its role is uncertain. CDR3 size: 19 residues. Trimming shortened V by 1 base and J by 0 bases, and 22 bases separated the two germline ends.

This chain links TRBV6-1 with TRBJ1-5, with D uncertain. Trimming cost V 2 bases and J 4 bases, with 6 bases left between them. This CDR3 is built from 13 residues. Germline lookup yields CDR1 MNHNS and CDR2 SASEGT. CDR3 protein: CASSERDNQPQHF. In DNA, the CDR3 is TGTGCCAGCAGTGAACGGGATAATCAGCCCCAGCATTTT.